What follows are 5 T cell receptor beta chains derived from one specimen sequenced in a study of monozygotic twins with inflammatory bowel disease. TCRdb re-analyzed the 5' RACE reads; it lists each CDR3 protein once, without DNA. The sample spans approximately 210,000 distinct CDR3 sequences; the ten largest clones claim roughly 7.7%. Material for sequencing was blood. These receptors were taken from a human donor with ulcerative colitis or Crohn's disease, or a healthy co-twin of an affected twin (not recorded which).

The chain links TRBV3-1 to TRBJ2-1; TCRdb's assignment of TRBD1 cannot be checked, as there is no DNA. Germline lookup yields CDR1 LGHDT and CDR2 YNNKEL (reference sequence). CDR3 length equals 18 residues. This CDR3 is CASSPSPRRMALQWEQFF.

The chain carries TRBV29-1 and TRBJ1-1; TCRdb indicates TRBD1, and absent DNA this call remains unverified. Germline CDR1 SQVTM, CDR2 ANQGSEA. The CDR3 is 12 residues long. This chain's CDR3 is CSVEGQGARAFF.

The genes are TRBV24-1 and TRBJ2-1. CDR1 KGHDR and CDR2 SFDVKD come from the germline V gene. CDR3 length: 13 residues. The CDR3 spells CATSGGANNEQFF.

This chain joins TRBV7-9 and TRBJ2-5; TCRdb's D gene call, TRBD2, goes unchecked for lack of DNA. CDR1 and CDR2 (germline): SEHNR, FQNEAQ (reference sequence). This CDR3 is built from 15 residues. The CDR3: CASSPGTSILGTQYF.

J is TRBJ2-1 and V is TRBV7-9; as DNA is missing, the TRBD2 call by TCRdb cannot be tested. This CDR3 has 17 residues. The V gene's germline CDR1 is SEHNR and CDR2 FQNEAQ (reference sequence). Here the CDR3 reads CASSYTAGRVTGNEQFF. Together with reference TRBV7-9 and TRBJ2-1, the CDR3 gives the full variable domain: DTGVSQNPRHKITKRGQNVTFRCDPISEHNRLYWYRQTLGQGPEFLTYFQNEAQLEKSRLLSDRFSAERPKGSFSTLEIQRTEQGDSAMYLCASSYTAGRVTGNEQFFGPGTRLTVL.